Sequencing of this T cell receptor (beta chain) was carried out in a study of blood T cell repertoires in COVID-19. Germline CDR1 reads WNHNN; CDR2 reads SYGVQD (reference sequence). The CDR3 contains 19 residues. J lost 1 base, V lost 9 bases, and 20 bases had no gene match. Across 20 to 25 US areas, participants ranged in age from roughly 18 to 95 years. Two negative PCRs, clearance, or symptom resolution had been documented for recovered Cohort 3 donors. As processed by the authors: For nucleated cells, counts were estimated from reference gene primer amplification. Profiled with immunoSEQ multiplex PCR; TCRdb holds only in-frame clones, not every one. Clone size and V and J calls were adopted from that table, with D and trimming inferred from the DNA. The data contain about 130,000 clones, 70% to 90% of them singletons.

V gene TRBV10-1 combines with J gene TRBJ1-4; 7 nucleotides match TRBD1. Material for sequencing was PBMCs or T cells enriched from blood (not recorded which). This TCR came from a woman aged 45 to 65 who had recovered from COVID-19. CDR3 bases: TGCGCCAGGCGAACAATTGGGTCAGGGGGAGCGATAACTAATGAAAAACTGTTTTTT. Its translation: CARRTIGSGGAITNEKLFF.